The 18 T cell receptor beta chains reported below all come from one sample, sequenced in a study of T cell responses to AZD1222 COVID-19 vaccine (TCRdb year 2021). This sample's time point label indicates: baseline before first vaccination. Library creation used the immunoSEQ multiplex PCR assay. Imported from immuneACCESS, the table was reduced by TCRdb to in-frame sequences with V and J called. These copies leave out some clones; in studies compared against another copy, an unresolved V gene accounts for under half, and the cause of the remainder is not known. The sample table holds around 150,000 clones, of which more than 70% were seen once. The ten largest clones take up around 2.1% of the sample. The input for sequencing was peripheral blood, taken on day 0 of AZD1222 vaccination. These TCRs come from an adult in good health.

The V and J genes are TRBV19 and TRBJ2-5; D may be TRBD1 or TRBD2 (5 bases each). The CDR3 length is 16 residues. Trimming stripped 6 bases from V and 0 bases from J, with 17 bases between. Germline CDR1 LNHDA, CDR2 SQIVND (reference sequence). The CDR3 reads CASSDSNWGYQETQYF. The CDR3 DNA reads TGTGCCAGTAGCGACTCTAACTGGGGGTACCAAGAGACCCAGTACTTC.

The V and J genes are TRBV5-6 and TRBJ2-2; D is ambiguous. Trimming took 4 bases from V and 4 from J, leaving 11 bases between them. The CDR3 consists of 14 residues. Looked up from germline, CDR1 is SGHDT and CDR2 is YYEEEE. The CDR3 region is CASSTLMGTGELFF. Here the CDR3 DNA reads TGTGCCAGCAGCACCCTGATGGGCACCGGGGAGCTGTTTTTT.

The chain is built from TRBV28 and TRBJ1-1; possible D gene TRBD1, 5 bases. Trimming took off 3 bases at V and 1 base at J, with 15 bases between the two ends. CDR1 MDHEN and CDR2 SYDVKM come from the germline V gene. CDR3 size: 16 residues. This CDR3 is CASSFPSTDPNTEAFF. The CDR3 nucleotides are TGTGCCAGCAGTTTTCCCTCGACAGACCCGAACACTGAAGCTTTCTTT.

The rearrangement joins TRBV6-2 or TRBV6-3 to TRBJ1-1, with 8 bases fitting TRBD1. This CDR3 is built from 16 residues. CDR1 and CDR2 (germline): MNHEY, SVGEGT. Trimming cost V 2 bases and J 8 bases; bases outside gene matches: 13. DNA of the CDR3: TGTGCCAGCAGTTACCCCCAGAGGGCAGGGGGCCGAGAAGCTTTCTTT. Its translation is CASSYPQRAGGREAFF.

The genes are TRBV30 and TRBJ1-6; D remains ambiguous. This CDR3 contains 14 residues. In germline, CDR1 is GTSNPN, CDR2 SVGIG (reference sequence). Trimming stripped 3 bases from V and 0 bases from J, with 6 bases between. CDR3 residues: CAWSTSSYNSPLHF. CDR3 coding DNA: TGTGCCTGGAGCACCAGCTCCTATAATTCACCCCTCCACTTT.

The gene calls are TRBV24-1 and TRBJ1-2; 10 bases line up with TRBD1. Germline trimming cut 3 bases from V and 3 bases from J; bases unmatched to any gene: 3. The CDR3 is 15 residues long. In germline, CDR1 is KGHDR, CDR2 SFDVKD. CDR3 nucleotides: TGTGCCACCAGTGATCGGGACAGGGGAGACTATGGCTACACCTTC. It codes for CATSDRDRGDYGYTF.

The chain links TRBV6-4 to TRBJ2-3; possible D gene TRBD2, 5 bases. The germline CDR1 and CDR2 sequences are MRHNA and SNTAGT. V lost 3 bases and J 4 bases, leaving 14 bases between the germline ends. CDR3 length equals 15 residues. CDR3 amino acids: CASSEGSEEADTQYF. The CDR3 DNA reads as TGTGCCAGCAGTGAAGGTAGTGAGGAGGCAGATACGCAGTATTTT.

The chain combines TRBV7-8 with TRBJ2-1; 8 bases are shared with TRBD1. The junction had 7 bases not matched to a gene; V was cut back by 7 bases and J by 2 bases. This CDR3 has 15 residues. Germline V lookup: CDR1 SGHVS, CDR2 FQNEAQ. Here the CDR3 DNA reads TGTGCCAGCAAAAAGCAGACAGGGGCCTACAATGAGCAGTTCTTC. It is translated as CASKKQTGAYNEQFF.

This chain joins TRBV18 and TRBJ1-1; 10 nucleotides line up with TRBD1. After removal of 5 bases from V and 4 bases from J, the junction contained 7 bases not matched to a gene. CDR1 KGHSH and CDR2 LQKENI come from the germline V gene. This CDR3 has 15 residues. CDR3 sequence: CASSGDRGSGTEAFF. The DNA of the CDR3 is TGTGCCAGCTCAGGGGACAGGGGAAGTGGCACTGAAGCTTTCTTT.

CDR3 protein: CASSLAAGYGYTF. The CDR3 DNA reads as TGTGCCAGCAGCTTAGCGGCAGGATATGGCTACACCTTC. This chain joins TRBV11-2 and TRBJ1-2; D is ambiguous. Germline V gene sequence: CDR1 SGHAT, CDR2 FQNNGV. The CDR3 totals 13 residues. Trimming shortened V by 1 base and J by 5 bases, and 8 bases separated the two germline ends.

The rearrangement links TRBV6-2 or TRBV6-3 to TRBJ1-2; 7 positions match TRBD1. Trimming at V came to 4 bases and at J to 5 bases, leaving 4 bases not matched to a gene. This CDR3 is 13 amino acids long. Germline lookup yields CDR1 MNHEY and CDR2 SVGEGT. CDR3 DNA sequence: TGTGCCAGCAGTTCCGGACAGGAGTATGGCTACACCTTC. As protein: CASSSGQEYGYTF.

In this sample, this clone turned up once. V usage is TRBV5-4 and J usage is TRBJ2-7; TRBD2 agrees at 10 bases. V lost 5 bases and J lost 3; bases outside the gene matches: 8. CDR3 length equals 15 residues. Germline V lookup: CDR1 SGHNT, CDR2 YYREEE (reference sequence). CDR3 sequence reads: CASRKAGGGLYEQYF. For the CDR3, the DNA is TGTGCCAGCAGAAAAGCGGGAGGGGGCCTCTACGAGCAGTACTTC.

The gene calls are TRBV10-3 and TRBJ2-1; 7 positions match TRBD2. In germline, CDR1 is ENHRY, CDR2 SYGVKD. V shed 3 bases, J shed 5 bases, and the junction held 19 bases outside the gene matches. The CDR3 length is 19 residues. The CDR3 DNA reads TGTGCCATCAGTGACCCAAATCGGGCGGGAGCGGGGAAAAACAATGAGCAGTTCTTC. This gives the protein CAISDPNRAGAGKNNEQFF.

The chain links TRBV7-9 to TRBJ1-1, with no clear D. Germline loops: CDR1 SEHNR, CDR2 FQNEAQ (reference sequence). This CDR3 has 12 amino acids. V lost 7 bases to trimming and J lost 7 bases, with 13 bases between them. CDR3 sequence: CASTPILGEAFF. The CDR3 DNA is TGTGCCAGCACCCCAATCTTGGGTGAAGCTTTCTTT.

The V and J genes are TRBV27 and TRBJ2-1, with TRBD2 identical over 10 bases. The CDR3 length is 15 residues. Trimming took 4 bases from V and 9 from J; bases not matched to a gene: 9. The germline V gene encodes CDR1 MNHEY and CDR2 SMNVEV (reference sequence). The CDR3, as DNA: TGTGCCAGCAGTTGGGGTCTAGCGGGAGCCAGTGAGCAGTTCTTC. Residues: CASSWGLAGASEQFF.

The count of this clone is one. The rearrangement uses TRBV19 and TRBJ2-1; 11 bases are shared with TRBD2. From germline, CDR1 is LNHDA and CDR2 SQIVND (reference sequence). J gave up 5 bases and V 3 bases, and 3 bases lay outside the gene matches. This CDR3 has 15 residues. The DNA for the CDR3 is TGTGCCAGTAGTATCGGGACTAGCGGAAACAATGAGCAGTTCTTC. Protein sequence: CASSIGTSGNNEQFF. Drawing the rest from reference TRBV19 and TRBJ2-1, the complete variable domain is DGGITQSPKYLFRKEGQNVTLSCEQNLNHDAMYWYRQDPGQGLRLIYYSQIVNDFQKGDIAEGYSVSREKKESFPLTVTSAQKNPTAFYLCASSIGTSGNNEQFFGPGTRLTVL.

CDR3 loop: CASSLEQGSGNTIYF. CDR3 in DNA: TGCGCCAGCAGCCTTGAACAAGGATCTGGAAACACCATATATTTT. J is TRBJ1-3 and V is TRBV5-1, with D uncertain. The CDR3 totals 15 residues. Deletions cut 4 bases from V and 1 base from J, with 12 bases between. Germline V CDR1 and CDR2: SGHRS, YFSETQ.

The chain recombines TRBV19 with TRBJ1-5; D uncertain. Trimming removed 3 bases at V and 2 bases at J, with 11 bases between. Germline V lookup: CDR1 LNHDA, CDR2 SQIVND (reference sequence). The CDR3 runs 15 residues. CDR3 sequence: CASSIGQTGNQPQHF. CDR3 sequence (DNA): TGTGCCAGTAGTATCGGTCAGACCGGCAATCAGCCCCAGCATTTT.